These 31 T cell receptor beta chains were all obtained from the same sample, sequenced in a study of T-cell reconstitution after alpha-beta-depleted transplantation in children. Unique molecular identifiers were used to barcode this TCRbeta library. TCRdb processed the PCR reads anew with MiXCR; each CDR3 protein has one entry. The data hold about 900,000 distinct CDR3 sequences, with roughly 29% observed a single time. The material was PBMCs, mostly from graft donor cells, obtained 360 days after TCRalphabeta/CD19-depleted stem cell transplant. The receptors stem from a boy younger than two who had a stem cell transplant for SCID, so the T cells may come from the graft donor.

This clonotype was seen more than once but under ten times. This may stem from a read error, because a much larger clone lies one nucleotide away. The V call is TRBV10-3, the J call TRBJ1-2; D is perhaps TRBD1 (5 bases). Trimming removed 0 bases from V and 4 bases from J, with 6 bases in between. Germline CDR1 and CDR2: ENHRY and SYGVKD. The CDR3 runs 13 residues. The CDR3 DNA reads as TGTGCCATCAGTGAGTCGGGGCCCTATGGCTACACCTTC. Translating it yields CAISESGPYGYTF.

The chain combines TRBV29-1 with TRBJ1-4; D might be TRBD1 (5 bases). CDR1 SQVTM and CDR2 ANQGSEA come from the germline V gene. The CDR3 totals 13 residues. Trimming stripped 4 bases from V and 4 bases from J, with 10 bases between. DNA for the CDR3: TGCAGCGTTGCGAACAGGCGTAATGAAAAACTGTTTTTT. Its protein is CSVANRRNEKLFF.

V is TRBV12-3 or TRBV12-4 and J is TRBJ1-2, with TRBD1 identical over 9 bases. V gave up 6 bases and J gave up 5 bases; unmatched junction bases: 7. The CDR3 runs 14 residues. CDR3: CASSRQTGGYGYTF. The CDR3 DNA is TGTGCCAGCAGCCGACAGACAGGGGGTTATGGCTACACCTTC.

J is TRBJ2-3 and V is TRBV11-1, with TRBD1 matching 7 bases. V was pared by 0 bases and J by 6 bases, with 15 bases of the junction left unmatched. Germline lookup yields CDR1 SGHAT and CDR2 FQDESV (reference sequence). The CDR3 is 18 amino acids. CDR3 loop: CASSLARTGRVRSDTQYF. The CDR3 DNA is TGTGCCAGCAGCTTAGCGCGGACAGGTCGAGTGCGATCTGATACGCAGTATTTT.

The chain carries TRBV5-1 and TRBJ1-1; unclear D gene. V lost 2 bases, J lost 5 bases, and 10 bases lay in between. Germline-derived CDR1 and CDR2 are SGHRS and YFSETQ. The CDR3 extends over 13 amino acids. CDR3 bases: TGCGCCAGCAGCTTCAACCCTCAAACTGAAGCTTTCTTT. It encodes CASSFNPQTEAFF.

The chain carries TRBV20-1 and TRBJ2-7, with D perhaps TRBD1 (5 bases). The CDR3 contains 14 residues. Trimming removed 7 bases at V and 3 bases at J, with 19 bases between. Germline CDR1 reads DFQATT; CDR2 reads SNEGSKA (reference sequence). In DNA form, the CDR3 reads TGCAGTGTTAGTCTGTCCCGACAGATCTACGAGCAGTACTTC. Translating it yields CSVSLSRQIYEQYF.

There are a few counts of this clonotype. This chain uses TRBV5-1 with TRBJ1-1; the match to TRBD1 covers 8 bases. CDR3 length: 15 amino acids. CDR1 is SGHRS, CDR2 YFSETQ, per germline. J gave up 5 bases and V 4 bases, and 10 bases lay outside the gene matches. Here the CDR3 reads CASSTRQRQGTEAFF. The DNA for the CDR3 is TGCGCCAGCAGCACTAGACAGAGACAGGGGACTGAAGCTTTCTTT.

This clonotype occurred a few times. V usage is TRBV14 and J usage is TRBJ2-1; the match to TRBD2 covers 8 bases. CDR3 length equals 17 residues. Per germline, CDR1 SGHDN and CDR2 FVKESK. V lost 1 base, J lost 3 bases, and 8 bases stayed unmatched. The CDR3 spells CASSQARGSGNYNEQFF. The CDR3, as DNA: TGTGCCAGCAGCCAAGCAAGGGGTAGCGGGAACTACAATGAGCAGTTCTTC.

The chain uses TRBV7-9 and TRBJ1-5; a possible D gene is TRBD1 (6 bases). Trimming removed 5 bases at V and 7 bases at J, with 18 bases between. Germline CDR1 reads SEHNR; CDR2 reads FQNEAQ (reference sequence). The CDR3 totals 15 residues. CDR3 in DNA: TGTGCCAGCAGCCCTGGAAGGCAGGGGAGACAGCCCCAGCATTTT. It yields the protein CASSPGRQGRQPQHF. The variable domain in full, completed from reference TRBV7-9 and TRBJ1-5, reads DTGVSQNPRHKITKRGQNVTFRCDPISEHNRLYWYRQTLGQGPEFLTYFQNEAQLEKSRLLSDRFSAERPKGSFSTLEIQRTEQGDSAMYLCASSPGRQGRQPQHFGDGTRLSIL.

This CDR3 is CASSFSGGGQEQYF. Written as DNA, the CDR3 is TGTGCCAGCAGCTTCAGCGGGGGGGGTCAAGAGCAGTACTTC. V usage is TRBV7-2 and J usage is TRBJ2-7; 10 nucleotides agree with TRBD2. Germline V gives CDR1 SGHTA, CDR2 FQGNSA. The V segment lost 3 bases and the J segment 7 bases; nucleotides outside the gene matches: 6. The CDR3 is made up of 14 amino acids.

In this sample, this clonotype turned up a few times. CDR3 amino acids: CASSDDREVNTEAFF. The CDR3 region has the DNA TGTGCCAGCAGTGACGACAGGGAGGTGAACACTGAAGCTTTCTTT. The V gene is TRBV2, the J gene TRBJ1-1; 7 nucleotides agree with TRBD1. The ends lost 3 bases at V and 0 bases at J; junction bases unmatched: 4. This CDR3 spans 15 amino acids. In germline, CDR1 is SNHLY, CDR2 FYNNEI.

The rearrangement uses TRBV29-1 and TRBJ1-2; TRBD1 is a possible D gene (5 bases). Germline V gene sequence: CDR1 SQVTM, CDR2 ANQGSEA. There are 11 residues in the CDR3. Trimming took 5 bases from V and 4 from J, leaving 8 bases between them. The CDR3 spells CSVPGGYGYTF. CDR3 nucleotides: TGCAGCGTTCCGGGGGGCTATGGCTACACCTTC.

The V gene is TRBV4-2, the J gene TRBJ2-7, with 9 bases lining up with TRBD2. V lost 4 bases to trimming and J lost 0 bases; unmatched junction nucleotides: 7. This CDR3 spans 16 amino acids. Germline assignment: CDR1 LGHNA and CDR2 YNFKEQ. As DNA, the CDR3 is TGTGCCAGCAGCCGTGTAAGCGGGGGGTACTCCTACGAGCAGTACTTC. Its protein is CASSRVSGGYSYEQYF.

V and J are TRBV4-2 and TRBJ2-1; D gene unclear. The V and J ends lost 1 base and 5 bases respectively, with 15 bases between them. Germline lookup yields CDR1 LGHNA and CDR2 YNFKEQ. The CDR3 has 16 amino acids. The CDR3, as DNA: TGTGCCAGCAGCCAAGGAGTTCCGAGTACAAACAATGAGCAGTTCTTC. Translated, it gives CASSQGVPSTNNEQFF.

This clonotype was observed a handful of times. V usage is TRBV19 and J usage is TRBJ1-2; D possibly corresponds to TRBD1 (6 bases). The CDR3 is made up of 15 amino acids. V shed 4 bases and J shed 7 bases, with 19 bases lying between them. Germline V gives CDR1 LNHDA, CDR2 SQIVND (reference sequence). For the CDR3, the DNA is TGTGCCAGTAGTACCGGACAGACTGGTTCATCTGGCTACACCTTC. Translation gives CASSTGQTGSSGYTF.

Ten or more counts support this clonotype. V and J are TRBV5-1 and TRBJ2-7, with a tentative D call TRBD1 (6 bases). Germline CDR1 and CDR2: SGHRS and YFSETQ. This CDR3 has 12 amino acids. Trimming took 4 bases from V and 6 from J, leaving 11 bases between them. CDR3 sequence: CASSTTGFEQYF. As DNA, the CDR3 is TGCGCCAGCAGCACTACAGGGTTCGAGCAGTACTTC.

This clonotype has a count of ten or more. The chain is built from TRBV2 and TRBJ2-6; D is undetermined. V lost 5 bases and J 3 bases, leaving 2 bases between the germline ends. Germline assignment: CDR1 SNHLY and CDR2 FYNNEI. The length of the CDR3 is 12 residues. CDR3 protein: CASSFGANVLTF. The DNA of the CDR3 is TGTGCCAGCAGTTTTGGGGCCAACGTCCTGACTTTC.

The gene calls are TRBV3-1 and TRBJ1-2; D is ambiguous. The CDR3 extends over 12 amino acids. Between the trimmed V and J ends, which lost 1 base and 7 bases, there was a span of 7 bases. Germline values: CDR1 LGHDT, CDR2 YNNKEL (reference sequence). In DNA, the CDR3 is TGTGCCAGCAGCCAAGTGTCCCTTGGCTACACCTTC. Translating it yields CASSQVSLGYTF. Full variable domain (rest looked up from reference TRBV3-1 and TRBJ1-2): DTAVSQTPKYLVTQMGNDKSIKCEQNLGHDTMYWYKQDSKKFLKIMFSYNNKELIINETVPNRFSPKSPDKAHLNLHINSLELGDSAVYFCASSQVSLGYTFGSGTRLTVV.

This clonotype came up a few times. The genes are TRBV9 and TRBJ2-3; 7 bases map to TRBD2. The length of the CDR3 is 19 residues. Germline lookup yields CDR1 SGDLS and CDR2 YYNGEE. The V and J ends lost 4 bases and 1 base, in that order; junction bases with no gene match: 18. CDR3 protein: CASSQRGDTLRLGTDTQYF. CDR3 bases: TGTGCCAGCAGCCAGCGGGGAGACACCCTACGGCTGGGCACAGATACGCAGTATTTT.

This rearrangement joins TRBV2 to TRBJ1-1; maybe TRBD1 (6 bases). V lost 9 bases, J lost 2 bases, and 16 bases lay in between. CDR3 size: 14 residues. Germline CDR1 is SNHLY and CDR2 is FYNNEI. The CDR3 bases are TGTGCCAGAGGGGGGGGCAGGGGAAACACTGAAGCTTTCTTT. It codes for CARGGGRGNTEAFF.

The gene calls are TRBV12-3 or TRBV12-4 and TRBJ1-3; 7 nucleotides agree with TRBD1. V lost 2 bases and J lost 0; bases outside the gene matches: 1. The CDR3 is made up of 15 amino acids. The CDR3 reads CASSLRDSSGNTIYF. CDR3 DNA sequence: TGTGCCAGCAGTTTACGGGACAGCTCTGGAAACACCATATATTTT.

This clonotype was detected a few times. The rearrangement joins TRBV25-1 to TRBJ1-1; TRBD1 aligns across 7 bases. J was trimmed by 5 bases and V by 3 bases; bases with no gene match: 9. CDR3 length equals 15 residues. CDR1 and CDR2 from the germline V gene are MGHDK and SYGVNS. CDR3 bases: TGTGCCAGCAGTGACCCAGGGGCCAGGGGGACTGAAGCTTTCTTT. It is translated as CASSDPGARGTEAFF.

The gene calls are TRBV7-9 and TRBJ2-1; tentative D call: TRBD2 (5 bases). The germline V and J ends were trimmed by 2 bases and 7 bases, with 9 bases remaining between them. This CDR3 region has 13 residues. CDR1 and CDR2 from the germline V gene are SEHNR and FQNEAQ (reference sequence). Here the CDR3 DNA reads TGTGCCAGCAGCTTATCTAGCCTGAATGAGCAGTTCTTC. This gives the protein CASSLSSLNEQFF.

The J gene is TRBJ1-4, the V gene TRBV7-2; D is possibly TRBD1 (5 bases). The germline V gene has CDR1 SGHTA and CDR2 FQGNSA. V shed 4 bases and J shed 4 bases, with 13 bases lying between them. This CDR3 spans 15 amino acids. The CDR3 reads CASSSQGGYNEKLFF. In nucleotides, the CDR3 is TGTGCCAGCAGCTCGCAGGGCGGATATAATGAAAAACTGTTTTTT.

The chain has TRBV7-2 and TRBJ2-7, with D hard to call. CDR1 is SGHTA, CDR2 FQGNSA, per germline. This CDR3 comprises 13 residues. V lost 0 bases and J lost 7, with 10 bases in between. The CDR3 loop reads CASSLADGWEQYF. As DNA, the CDR3 is TGTGCCAGCAGCTTAGCAGACGGGTGGGAGCAGTACTTC.

V gene TRBV19 combines with J gene TRBJ2-7, with D perhaps matching TRBD1 or TRBD2 (5 bases each). The germline V gene encodes CDR1 LNHDA and CDR2 SQIVND (reference sequence). This CDR3 is built from 15 residues. The ends were cut back, 4 bases at V and 3 bases at J, with 16 bases in the middle. Here the CDR3 reads CASSNSGTGGYEQYF. CDR3 sequence (DNA): TGTGCCAGTAGTAACTCCGGGACGGGTGGCTACGAGCAGTACTTC.

The V and J genes are TRBV6-1 and TRBJ2-5; D unresolved. From germline, CDR1 is MNHNS and CDR2 SASEGT. The CDR3 covers 15 residues. Trimming cost V 7 bases and J 6 bases, with 21 bases left between them. DNA of the CDR3: TGTGCCAGCAAACGGAGTGTTGGGCGCGGAAAGACCCAGTACTTC. Translating it yields CASKRSVGRGKTQYF.

The genes are TRBV4-1 and TRBJ2-1; 9 bases are a match to TRBD2. Germline lookup yields CDR1 MGHRA and CDR2 YSYEKL. Trimming removed 1 base from V and 10 bases from J; junction bases left unmatched: 5. The CDR3 has 14 amino acids. CDR3 coding DNA: TGCGCCAGCAGCCAAGGCGGGGGGGCATGGGAGCAGTTCTTC. Protein sequence: CASSQGGGAWEQFF.

There are a few counts of this clonotype. V gene TRBV11-1 combines with J gene TRBJ2-5; D unclear. The germline CDR1 and CDR2 sequences are SGHAT and FQDESV (reference sequence). V was cut by 8 bases and J by 1 base, with 8 bases left in between. CDR3 length: 12 residues. Here the CDR3 DNA reads TGTGCCAGCGCCGTGGCCCAAGAGACCCAGTACTTC. Its translation: CASAVAQETQYF.

This clonotype was counted between two and nine times. J is TRBJ2-1 and V is TRBV28; 8 positions match TRBD2. V lost 6 bases, J lost 0 bases, and 10 bases stayed unmatched. The germline V gene has CDR1 MDHEN and CDR2 SYDVKM. The CDR3 has 17 residues. CDR3 in amino acids: CASSPGVAGFSYNEQFF. Here the CDR3 DNA reads TGTGCCAGCAGCCCCGGGGTAGCGGGGTTCTCCTACAATGAGCAGTTCTTC.

This clonotype was detected only a few times. The chain recombines TRBV5-8 with TRBJ1-1; D remains ambiguous. This CDR3 contains 14 residues. V was trimmed by 0 bases and J by 4 bases, leaving 10 bases between them. Germline CDR1 and CDR2: SGHTS and YDEGEE. The CDR3 sequence is CASSLEPLVTEAFF. CDR3 DNA sequence: TGTGCCAGCAGCTTGGAACCCCTCGTCACTGAAGCTTTCTTT.